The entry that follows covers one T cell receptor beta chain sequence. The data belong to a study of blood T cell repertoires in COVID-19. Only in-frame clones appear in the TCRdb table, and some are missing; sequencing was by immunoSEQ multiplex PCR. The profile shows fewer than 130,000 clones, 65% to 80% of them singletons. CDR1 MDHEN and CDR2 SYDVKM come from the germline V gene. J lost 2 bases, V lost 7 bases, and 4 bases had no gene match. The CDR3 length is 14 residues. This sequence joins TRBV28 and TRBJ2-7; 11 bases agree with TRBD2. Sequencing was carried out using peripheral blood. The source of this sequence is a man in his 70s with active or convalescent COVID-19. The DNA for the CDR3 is TGTGCCAGCAAAACTAGCGGGAGAGCCTACGAGCAGTACTTC. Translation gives CASKTSGRAYEQYF. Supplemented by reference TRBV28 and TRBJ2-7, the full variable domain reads DVKVTQSSRYLVKRTGEKVFLECVQDMDHENMFWYRQDPGLGLRLIYFSYDVKMKEKGDIPEGYSVSREKKERFSLILESASTNQTSMYLCASKTSGRAYEQYFGPGTRLTVT.